Below, one TCR beta chain is given with its context. The antigen is not known. The protocol was immunoSEQ multiplex PCR, while the TCRdb copy is restricted to in-frame clones and leaves out a portion. The sample yields roughly 250,000 clones, about 87% seen once. This CDR3 contains 12 residues. The germline CDR1 and CDR2 sequences are SEHNR and FQNEAQ (reference sequence). Trimming took 1 base from V and 9 from J, leaving 7 bases between them. This sample is part of a study of cytomegalovirus exposure and HLA in healthy donors. Whole-study results and caveats: The classifier, whose performance was assessed in both the original and validation cohorts, reportedly diagnosed cytomegalovirus status with high specificity and sensitivity.

The TCR was taken from a young man in good health and CMV-seronegative. V is TRBV7-9 and J is TRBJ1-5; no clear D gene. Material for sequencing was PBMCs. The CDR3: CASSLGERPQHF. For the CDR3, the DNA is TGTGCCAGCAGCTTAGGGGAGCGGCCCCAGCATTTT.